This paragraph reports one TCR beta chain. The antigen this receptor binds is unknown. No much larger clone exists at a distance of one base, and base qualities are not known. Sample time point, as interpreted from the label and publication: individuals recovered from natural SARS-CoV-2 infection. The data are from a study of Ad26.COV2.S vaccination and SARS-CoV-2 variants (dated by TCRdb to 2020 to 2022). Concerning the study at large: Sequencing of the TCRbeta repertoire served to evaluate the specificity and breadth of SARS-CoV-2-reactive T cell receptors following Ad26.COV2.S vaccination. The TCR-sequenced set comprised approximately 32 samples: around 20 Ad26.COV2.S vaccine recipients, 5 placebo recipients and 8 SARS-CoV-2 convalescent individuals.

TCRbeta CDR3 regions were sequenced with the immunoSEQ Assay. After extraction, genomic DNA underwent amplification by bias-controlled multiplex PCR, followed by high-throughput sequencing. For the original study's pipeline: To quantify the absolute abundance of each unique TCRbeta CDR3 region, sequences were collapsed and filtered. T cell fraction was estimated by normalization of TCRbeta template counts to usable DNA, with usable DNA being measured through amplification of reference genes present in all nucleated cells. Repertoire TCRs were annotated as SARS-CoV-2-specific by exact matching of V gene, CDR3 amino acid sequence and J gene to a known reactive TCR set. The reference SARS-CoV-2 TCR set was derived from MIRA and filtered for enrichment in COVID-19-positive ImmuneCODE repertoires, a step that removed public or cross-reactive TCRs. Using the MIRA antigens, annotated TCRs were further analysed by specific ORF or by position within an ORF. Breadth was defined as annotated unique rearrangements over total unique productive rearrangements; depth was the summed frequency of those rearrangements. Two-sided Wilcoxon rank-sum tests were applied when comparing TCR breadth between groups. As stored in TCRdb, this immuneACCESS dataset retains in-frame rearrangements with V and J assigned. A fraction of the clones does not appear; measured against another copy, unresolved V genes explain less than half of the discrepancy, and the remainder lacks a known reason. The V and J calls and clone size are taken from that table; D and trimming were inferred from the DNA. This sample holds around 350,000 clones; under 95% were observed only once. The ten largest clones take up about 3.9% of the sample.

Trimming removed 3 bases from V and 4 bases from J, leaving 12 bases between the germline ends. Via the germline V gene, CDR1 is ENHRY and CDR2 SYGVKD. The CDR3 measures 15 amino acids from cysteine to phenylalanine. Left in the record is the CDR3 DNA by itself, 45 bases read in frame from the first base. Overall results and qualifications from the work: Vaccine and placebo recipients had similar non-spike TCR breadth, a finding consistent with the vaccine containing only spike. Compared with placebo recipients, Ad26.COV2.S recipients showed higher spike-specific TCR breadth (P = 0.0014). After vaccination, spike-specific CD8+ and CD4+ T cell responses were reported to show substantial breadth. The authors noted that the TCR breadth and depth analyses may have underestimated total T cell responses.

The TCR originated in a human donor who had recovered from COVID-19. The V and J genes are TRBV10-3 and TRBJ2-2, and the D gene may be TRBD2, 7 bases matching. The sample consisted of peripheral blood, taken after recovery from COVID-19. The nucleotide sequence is TGTGCCATCAGTGACGGGGGGCGCGGCACCGGGGAGCTGTTTTTT. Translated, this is CAISDGGRGTGELFF.